Following are 21 T cell receptor beta chains from one sample sequenced in a study of neurological immune-mediated disorders. TCRdb analysed the 5' RACE reads with MiXCR anew, one entry per CDR3 protein. The sample includes over 40,000 distinct CDR3 sequences, more than 5% of them seen just once. The specimen was CD4+ T cells from blood. The receptors derive from a woman between 35 and 50 years old in good health.

This clonotype has a handful of counts. This chain links TRBV9 with TRBJ1-3, with 7 bases identical to TRBD1. There are 14 residues in the CDR3. V lost 2 bases to trimming and J lost 2 bases; unmatched junction nucleotides: 1. Germline loops: CDR1 SGDLS, CDR2 YYNGEE. The CDR3 here is CASSVQGAGNTIYF. In DNA, the CDR3 is TGTGCCAGCAGCGTTCAGGGGGCTGGAAACACCATATATTTT.

Ten or more counts support this clonotype. This chain links TRBV7-8 with TRBJ1-1; a weak D match, TRBD1 (6 bases). The CDR3 consists of 17 residues. Trimming shortened V by 1 base and J by 2 bases, and 17 bases separated the two germline ends. Germline V lookup: CDR1 SGHVS, CDR2 FQNEAQ. The CDR3 spells CASSLVMGAGLNTEAFF. The CDR3 DNA sequence: TGTGCCAGCAGCTTAGTAATGGGGGCCGGCTTAAACACTGAAGCTTTCTTT.

This clonotype has at least ten counts. V usage is TRBV5-1 and J usage is TRBJ1-4, with a weak D call TRBD1 (5 bases). Deletions cut 5 bases from V and 8 bases from J, with 19 bases between. CDR3 length: 15 amino acids. Germline CDR1 reads SGHRS; CDR2 reads YFSETQ. This CDR3 reads CASRPLGQTEEKLFF. CDR3 sequence (DNA): TGCGCCAGCAGGCCGCTCGGGCAGACAGAAGAAAAACTGTTTTTT.

The sample holds many counts of this clonotype. The chain links TRBV20-1 to TRBJ2-5; perhaps TRBD1 as D (5 bases). The ends were cut back, 6 bases at V and 5 bases at J, with 22 bases in the middle. Germline assignment: CDR1 DFQATT and CDR2 SNEGSKA (reference sequence). CDR3 size: 15 residues. CDR3 nucleotide sequence: TGCAGTGCCGTCCGCCCCAGGGCCCCCGGGGAGACCCAGTACTTC. Its translation: CSAVRPRAPGETQYF.

The table lists this clonotype with many counts. The V and J genes are TRBV5-6 and TRBJ2-3; D gene uncertain. Germline-derived CDR1 and CDR2 are SGHDT and YYEEEE. Trimming left V 8 bases short and J 0 bases short, with 10 bases between. The CDR3 covers 13 residues. CDR3 bases: TGTGCCAGTAAGAGACTTAGCACAGATACGCAGTATTTT. Its translation is CASKRLSTDTQYF.

This clonotype was found many times. The CDR3 here is CSARPGANVLTF. The CDR3 DNA reads as TGCAGTGCTAGACCTGGGGCCAACGTCCTGACTTTC. The V call is TRBV20-1, the J call TRBJ2-6; D is uncertain. In germline, CDR1 is DFQATT, CDR2 SNEGSKA (reference sequence). The CDR3 runs 12 residues. The V and J ends lost 2 bases and 2 bases respectively, with 1 base between them.

This clonotype was recorded many times. The V call is TRBV5-1, the J call TRBJ2-6, with D possibly being TRBD1 (6 bases). Per germline, CDR1 SGHRS and CDR2 YFSETQ. V shed 4 bases and J shed 0 bases, with 11 bases lying between them. The CDR3 covers 16 residues. CDR3 sequence reads: CASSQGQNSGANVLTF. CDR3 DNA: TGCGCCAGCAGCCAAGGACAGAACTCTGGGGCCAACGTCCTGACTTTC.

This clonotype occurred many times. The chain couples TRBV6-2 or TRBV6-3 to TRBJ2-1; 11 nucleotides agree with TRBD2. With 6 bases clipped from V and 4 bases from J, the junction kept 17 bases outside the gene matches. Germline V gives CDR1 MNHEY, CDR2 SVGEGT. This CDR3 comprises 19 residues. Written as DNA, the CDR3 is TGTGCCAGCAGGGGCCACCTAGCGGGAGGTCTCAATTTTTACAATGAGCAGTTCTTC. This codes for CASRGHLAGGLNFYNEQFF.

This clonotype was counted between two and nine times. A read error may explain this, as a much larger clone is one base away. This rearrangement joins TRBV7-2 to TRBJ2-7; D is uncertain. Germline-derived CDR1 and CDR2 are SGHTA and FQGNSA. The V and J ends lost 4 bases and 3 bases respectively, with 10 bases between them. This CDR3 is 13 amino acids long. The DNA of the CDR3 is TGTGCCAGCAGCTCGAACAGTGGCTACGAGCAGTACTTC. Its protein is CASSSNSGYEQYF.

This clonotype has ten or more counts. The rearrangement joins TRBV5-1 to TRBJ1-2; D not resolved. The ends were cut back, 0 bases at V and 6 bases at J, with 9 bases in the middle. CDR1 is SGHRS, CDR2 YFSETQ, per germline. The CDR3 runs 13 residues. Here the CDR3 DNA reads TGCGCCAGCAGCTTGGACCTGGTGGATGGCTACACCTTC. Its protein is CASSLDLVDGYTF.

Points on this clonotype: Being one base from a much bigger clone, this may be a read error. The chain carries TRBV29-1 and TRBJ2-7; TRBD2 is a possible D gene (6 bases). Germline V lookup: CDR1 SQVTM, CDR2 ANQGSEA. V was pared by 8 bases and J by 0 bases, with 11 bases between. The CDR3 extends over 12 amino acids. The CDR3: CSYWRASYEQYF. CDR3 in DNA: TGCAGCTATTGGAGGGCCTCCTACGAGCAGTACTTC.

V is TRBV20-1 and J is TRBJ1-6; 10 nucleotides line up with TRBD1. This CDR3 is built from 16 residues. Germline CDR1 DFQATT, CDR2 SNEGSKA (reference sequence). J was trimmed by 7 bases and V by 5 bases; bases with no gene match: 11. The chain's CDR3 is CSASIGTGEINSPLHF. The CDR3 region has the DNA TGCAGTGCTTCTATTGGGACAGGGGAAATAAATTCACCCCTCCACTTT.

This clonotype was detected ten times or more. The rearrangement uses TRBV20-1 and TRBJ1-4; D is perhaps TRBD1 (5 bases). The V end was cut by 6 bases, the J end by 2 bases, with 16 bases between. CDR3 length: 15 amino acids. Germline CDR1 is DFQATT and CDR2 is SNEGSKA (reference sequence). CDR3: CSARDGGGTNEKLFF. The CDR3 nucleotides are TGCAGTGCCCGGGACGGGGGGGGTACTAATGAAAAACTGTTTTTT.

This clonotype was seen at least ten times. V usage is TRBV20-1 and J usage is TRBJ2-5; 9 nucleotides line up with TRBD1. V lost 2 bases, J lost 4 bases, and 8 bases stayed unmatched. The CDR3 loop spans 15 amino acids. Germline V gene lookup returns CDR1 DFQATT and CDR2 SNEGSKA (reference sequence). CDR3 coding DNA: TGCAGTGCTAGACCCGGACAGGGGATCAGAGAGACCCAGTACTTC. This codes for CSARPGQGIRETQYF.

This clonotype was recorded at least ten times. The rearrangement joins TRBV28 to TRBJ1-2, with a possible D match to TRBD1 (5 bases). Germline CDR1 MDHEN, CDR2 SYDVKM. Trimming took off 2 bases at V and 7 bases at J, with 14 bases between the two ends. The CDR3 totals 14 residues. This chain's CDR3 is CASSLAGVPRGYTF. The CDR3 DNA sequence: TGTGCCAGCAGTTTAGCGGGGGTCCCCCGTGGCTACACCTTC.

This clonotype came up many times. The V and J genes are TRBV28 and TRBJ2-7; unclear D gene. V lost 0 bases and J lost 3, with 9 bases in between. CDR3 size: 14 residues. The germline V gene has CDR1 MDHEN and CDR2 SYDVKM. As DNA, the CDR3 is TGTGCCAGCAGTTTATGGCAGACCTACTACGAGCAGTACTTC. Translating gives CASSLWQTYYEQYF.

In its sample, this clonotype was seen many times. The chain combines TRBV5-1 with TRBJ2-7; D possibly matches TRBD1 or TRBD2 (5 bases each). The V end was cut by 4 bases, the J end by 6 bases, with 29 bases between. Germline CDR1 and CDR2: SGHRS and YFSETQ. CDR3 length: 18 amino acids. The CDR3, as DNA: TGCGCCAGCAGCAGATCCGGGACGGAGCCCGGGAAGGGCGCCGAGCAGTACTTC. It translates to CASSRSGTEPGKGAEQYF. Supplemented by reference TRBV5-1 and TRBJ2-7, the full variable domain reads KAGVTQTPRYLIKTRGQQVTLSCSPISGHRSVSWYQQTPGQGLQFLFEYFSETQRNKGNFPGRFSGRQFSNSRSEMNVSTLELGDSALYLCASSRSGTEPGKGAEQYFGPGTRLTVT.

Many counts were recorded for this clonotype. V gene TRBV5-1 combines with J gene TRBJ2-7; 7 bases line up with TRBD1. The germline V gene encodes CDR1 SGHRS and CDR2 YFSETQ. Trimming removed 6 bases from V and 5 bases from J; junction bases left unmatched: 14. CDR3 length equals 15 residues. The chain's CDR3 is CASMGDPGQTNEQYF. The CDR3 DNA reads TGCGCCAGCATGGGAGATCCGGGACAGACGAACGAGCAGTACTTC. Variable domain in full (rest from reference TRBV5-1 and TRBJ2-7): KAGVTQTPRYLIKTRGQQVTLSCSPISGHRSVSWYQQTPGQGLQFLFEYFSETQRNKGNFPGRFSGRQFSNSRSEMNVSTLELGDSALYLCASMGDPGQTNEQYFGPGTRLTVT.

This clonotype was picked up many times. The genes are TRBV7-2 and TRBJ2-7; D gene ambiguous. This CDR3 has 12 residues. CDR1 is SGHTA and CDR2 is FQGNSA in the germline V gene. Deletions cut 1 base from V and 4 bases from J, with 5 bases between. CDR3 amino acids: CASSLEWYEQYF. CDR3 nucleotide sequence: TGTGCCAGCAGCTTAGAGTGGTACGAGCAGTACTTC.

In its sample, this clonotype was seen many times. The rearrangement joins TRBV29-1 to TRBJ1-1, with D unresolved. Germline-derived CDR1 and CDR2 are SQVTM and ANQGSEA. The CDR3 covers 13 residues. Trimming took 6 bases from V and 1 from J, leaving 12 bases between them. Here the CDR3 reads CSVRGVTNTEAFF. CDR3 bases: TGCAGCGTCCGCGGGGTTACGAACACTGAAGCTTTCTTT. Looking up the rest from reference TRBV29-1 and TRBJ1-1 gives the full variable domain: SAVISQKPSRDICQRGTSLTIQCQVDSQVTMMFWYRQQPGQSLTLIATANQGSEATYESGFVIDKFPISRPNLTFSTLTVSNMSPEDSSIYLCSVRGVTNTEAFFGQGTRLTVV.

This chain joins TRBV7-2 and TRBJ2-7, with 14 bases that match TRBD2. Looked up from germline, CDR1 is SGHTA and CDR2 is FQGNSA. This CDR3 has 18 amino acids. Trimming took 4 bases from V and 6 from J; bases not matched to a gene: 14. CDR3: CASSSTRLTSGRAGEQYF. As DNA, the CDR3 is TGTGCCAGCAGCTCCACGCGACTGACTAGCGGGAGGGCCGGCGAGCAGTACTTC. The whole variable domain, filled in from reference TRBV7-2 and TRBJ2-7, reads GAGVSQSPSNKVTEKGKDVELRCDPISGHTALYWYRQSLGQGLEFLIYFQGNSAPDKSGLPSDRFSAERTGGSVSTLTIQRTQQEDSAVYLCASSSTRLTSGRAGEQYFGPGTRLTVT.